This TCR beta chain derives from a study of T cells in localized non-small cell lung cancer. The method was immunoSEQ multiplex PCR; TCRdb's version includes in-frame clones alone and lacks a portion of them. The sample lists roughly 2,800 clones, about 24% seen once, with over 10% in the top ten. This clone was recorded a few times. Its antigen is undetermined. Trimming at V came to 4 bases and at J to 5 bases, leaving 20 bases not matched to a gene. There are 19 residues in the CDR3. CDR1 and CDR2 from the germline V gene are SGDLS and YYNGEE. Broader study findings: Without multi-region sequencing, intratumor heterogeneity could not be excluded.

The starting material was lung tumor tissue, obtained before any cancer treatment. V gene TRBV9 combines with J gene TRBJ1-4; 7 bases line up with TRBD1. The source of this sequence is a male donor older than 55 with stage II lung adenocarcinoma. CDR3 in DNA: TGTGCCAGCAGCCCAGGGGGTGTCGCCTTGGGGTATCTCAATGAAAAACTGTTTTTT. This sequence encodes CASSPGGVALGYLNEKLFF.